These 25 T cell receptor beta chains came from one sample sequenced in a study of blood T cell repertoires in COVID-19. Profiled with immunoSEQ multiplex PCR; TCRdb holds only in-frame clones, not every one. The repertoire has 150,000 to 250,000 clones, about 90% of them found once; the top ten carry 2% to 2.5%. The material sequenced was PBMCs or T cells enriched from blood (not recorded which). The receptors were sampled from a woman in her twenties or thirties who had recovered from COVID-19.

The count of this clone is one. The rearrangement links TRBV29-1 to TRBJ1-4, with D maybe TRBD1 (6 bases). The CDR3 covers 13 residues. Per the germline V gene, CDR1 is SQVTM and CDR2 is ANQGSEA. Deletions cut 3 bases from V and 8 bases from J, with 13 bases between. CDR3 in amino acids: CSVEGAVREKLFF. The CDR3 DNA reads as TGCAGCGTTGAGGGGGCCGTTCGGGAAAAACTGTTTTTT.

This chain joins TRBV2 and TRBJ2-3; no clear D. The V gene lost 6 bases and the J gene lost 4 bases, with 14 bases spanning the gap. CDR1 and CDR2 from the germline V gene are SNHLY and FYNNEI. The CDR3 spans 14 residues. The CDR3 sequence: CASRRLNRPDTQYF. In nucleotides, the CDR3 is TGTGCCAGCAGAAGACTGAATAGACCAGATACGCAGTATTTT.

CDR3 loop: CASSPRERGTDEQFF. CDR3 DNA: TGTGCCAGCAGCCCCAGGGAGCGGGGGACCGATGAGCAGTTCTTC. V usage is TRBV7-3 and J usage is TRBJ2-1, with 8 nucleotides matching TRBD2. The CDR3 runs to 15 residues. In germline, CDR1 is SGHTA, CDR2 FQGTGA. With 5 bases clipped from V and 8 bases from J, the junction kept 11 bases outside the gene matches.

The chain links TRBV6-2 or TRBV6-3 to TRBJ1-5, with D perhaps matching TRBD1 (6 bases). CDR1 is MNHEY and CDR2 is SVGEGT in the germline V gene. The CDR3 is 17 amino acids. The ends were cut back, 0 bases at V and 4 bases at J, with 16 bases in the middle. The CDR3 is CASSYSQYREPNQPQHF. The CDR3 coding sequence is TGTGCCAGCAGTTACTCCCAATACAGGGAACCTAATCAGCCCCAGCATTTT.

The gene calls are TRBV27 and TRBJ2-5; D might be TRBD2 (5 bases). This CDR3 is built from 14 residues. The V gene's germline CDR1 is MNHEY and CDR2 SMNVEV (reference sequence). Trimming removed 4 bases at V and 5 bases at J, with 14 bases between. DNA for the CDR3: TGTGCCAGCAGTTCGATCCGGGGAAGGGAGACCCAGTACTTC. The encoded protein is CASSSIRGRETQYF.

The V gene is TRBV5-1, the J gene TRBJ1-2, with a tentative D call TRBD1 (6 bases). V lost 2 bases and J 6 bases, leaving 8 bases between the germline ends. The germline CDR1 and CDR2 sequences are SGHRS and YFSETQ. This CDR3 has 12 residues. The CDR3 bases are TGCGCCAGCAGCTTAGGGGGAGATGGCTACACCTTC. This translates into CASSLGGDGYTF.

The rearrangement joins TRBV5-1 to TRBJ2-5; D perhaps matches TRBD2 (5 bases). The CDR3 is made up of 12 amino acids. In germline, CDR1 is SGHRS, CDR2 YFSETQ. Between the trimmed V and J ends, which lost 5 bases and 1 base, there was a span of 6 bases. Here the CDR3 reads CASRDSQETQYF. CDR3 sequence (DNA): TGCGCCAGCAGGGACTCCCAAGAGACCCAGTACTTC. Full variable domain (remainder filled in from reference TRBV5-1 and TRBJ2-5): KAGVTQTPRYLIKTRGQQVTLSCSPISGHRSVSWYQQTPGQGLQFLFEYFSETQRNKGNFPGRFSGRQFSNSRSEMNVSTLELGDSALYLCASRDSQETQYFGPGTRLLVL.

This chain uses TRBV4-1 with TRBJ1-3, with D tentatively TRBD1 (5 bases). Germline V gene data show CDR1 as MGHRA and CDR2 as YSYEKL. The CDR3 has 15 residues. The germline V and J ends were trimmed by 1 base and 2 bases, with 9 bases remaining between them. For the CDR3, the DNA is TGCGCCAGCAGCCAAGGGACACCAGCTGGAAACACCATATATTTT. Its translation is CASSQGTPAGNTIYF.

The J gene is TRBJ1-4, the V gene TRBV5-8; D ambiguous. Between the trimmed V and J ends, which lost 4 bases and 7 bases, there was a span of 17 bases. This CDR3 has 15 residues. Germline V gene sequence: CDR1 SGHTS, CDR2 YDEGEE. The CDR3 DNA reads as TGTGCCAGCAGCCCCGGAGGGAGGCCGGGTGAAAAACTGTTTTTT. It codes for CASSPGGRPGEKLFF.

The chain recombines TRBV19 with TRBJ2-3; unclear D gene. The CDR3 extends over 11 amino acids. Germline loops: CDR1 LNHDA, CDR2 SQIVND (reference sequence). V was cut by 3 bases and J by 5 bases, with 3 bases left in between. CDR3 loop: CASSIGDTQYF. The CDR3 coding sequence is TGTGCCAGTAGTATCGGAGATACGCAGTATTTT.

The chain employs TRBV7-6 and TRBJ2-1, with 12 bases that match TRBD2. The CDR3 is 18 residues long. Germline trimming cut 5 bases from V and 0 bases from J; bases unmatched to any gene: 8. Germline loops: CDR1 SGHVS, CDR2 FNYEAQ. CDR3 in amino acids: CASSDGLAGLSSYNEQFF. CDR3 bases: TGTGCCAGCAGCGATGGACTAGCGGGGCTCAGCTCCTACAATGAGCAGTTCTTC.

Here the CDR3 reads CASSENPSQETQYF. CDR3 DNA sequence: TGCGCCAGCAGTGAGAATCCGAGCCAAGAGACCCAGTACTTC. The V and J genes are TRBV10-1 and TRBJ2-5, with D hard to call. Germline assignment: CDR1 WNHNN and CDR2 SYGVQD (reference sequence). CDR3 length: 14 amino acids. Trimming shortened V by 2 bases and J by 1 base, and 8 bases separated the two germline ends.

The V gene is TRBV9, the J gene TRBJ2-6, with D possibly TRBD1 on 6 matching bases. Per the germline V gene, CDR1 is SGDLS and CDR2 is YYNGEE. V lost 2 bases and J lost 1, with 16 bases in between. The CDR3 covers 18 residues. As DNA, the CDR3 is TGTGCCAGCAGCGTTCGACAGGTAGGGTCATCTGGGGCCAACGTCCTGACTTTC. It specifies CASSVRQVGSSGANVLTF.

This chain links TRBV18 with TRBJ1-4, with TRBD1 as a possible D gene (6 bases). V lost 3 bases, J lost 8 bases, and 10 bases lay in between. The CDR3 sequence is 13 residues long. From germline, CDR1 is KGHSH and CDR2 LQKENI. This chain's CDR3 is CASSPGADEKLFF. For the CDR3, the DNA is TGTGCCAGCTCACCGGGGGCAGACGAAAAACTGTTTTTT.

The rearrangement links TRBV18 to TRBJ2-1; 7 bases line up with TRBD1. J gave up 3 bases and V 2 bases, and 10 bases lay outside the gene matches. The CDR3 contains 17 residues. Looked up from germline, CDR1 is KGHSH and CDR2 is LQKENI. Here the CDR3 reads CASSPTAGTVGYNEQFF. The CDR3 nucleotides are TGTGCCAGCTCACCAACGGCAGGGACAGTTGGCTACAATGAGCAGTTCTTC.

This chain links TRBV18 with TRBJ2-2, with TRBD1 as a possible D gene (5 bases). The CDR3 length is 14 residues. The germline gives CDR1 KGHSH, CDR2 LQKENI. V dropped 3 bases and J dropped 1 base, with 6 bases sitting between them. DNA for the CDR3: TGTGCCAGCTCACCCGGACAGAACACCGGGGAGCTGTTTTTT. This codes for CASSPGQNTGELFF.

This rearrangement joins TRBV27 to TRBJ2-2, with D possibly being TRBD2 (5 bases). The V end lost 2 bases, the J end lost 7 bases, and 11 bases lay between the germline ends. The CDR3 extends over 14 amino acids. Germline CDR1 is MNHEY and CDR2 is SMNVEV (reference sequence). This CDR3 is CASSLNGRGGELFF. The CDR3, as DNA: TGTGCCAGCAGTTTAAATGGCCGGGGCGGGGAGCTGTTTTTT.

The V gene is TRBV6-4, the J gene TRBJ1-1, with a tentative D call TRBD1 (6 bases). V was cut by 11 bases and J by 1 base, with 14 bases left in between. Germline V gene sequence: CDR1 MRHNA, CDR2 SNTAGT. The CDR3 contains 13 residues. The CDR3: CASSRQANTEAFF. CDR3 bases: TGTGCCTCGTCACGACAGGCGAACACTGAAGCTTTCTTT.

The J gene is TRBJ1-1, the V gene TRBV6-1; the D is unclear. With 1 base removed from V and 1 base from J, the gap between germline ends came to 10 bases. The CDR3 covers 15 residues. CDR1 is MNHNS, CDR2 SASEGT, per germline. The CDR3 bases are TGTGCCAGCAGTGAAGAGGTCACAGCGAACACTGAAGCTTTCTTT. Its translation: CASSEEVTANTEAFF.

This chain joins TRBV28 and TRBJ2-3, with 9 bases matching TRBD2. This CDR3 spans 16 amino acids. Germline loops: CDR1 MDHEN, CDR2 SYDVKM. The J segment lost 4 bases and the V segment lost 1 base, leaving 6 bases of the junction unmatched. CDR3 nucleotides: TGTGCCAGCAGTTTATTTTCAGCGGGAGGATCAGATACGCAGTATTTT. This gives the protein CASSLFSAGGSDTQYF.

The rearrangement links TRBV7-2 to TRBJ2-7; a possible D gene is TRBD1 (5 bases). CDR3 length: 15 residues. The V gene lost 1 base and the J gene lost 7 bases, with 17 bases spanning the gap. In germline, CDR1 is SGHTA, CDR2 FQGNSA. This CDR3 reads CASSLGQGWIREQYF. The CDR3 DNA reads TGTGCCAGCAGCTTAGGGCAGGGATGGATACGGGAGCAGTACTTC. The entire variable domain, with the rest obtained from reference TRBV7-2 and TRBJ2-7, is as follows: GAGVSQSPSNKVTEKGKDVELRCDPISGHTALYWYRQSLGQGLEFLIYFQGNSAPDKSGLPSDRFSAERTGGSVSTLTIQRTQQEDSAVYLCASSLGQGWIREQYFGPGTRLTVT.

V gene TRBV29-1 combines with J gene TRBJ1-2; 8 positions match TRBD1. Germline CDR1 SQVTM, CDR2 ANQGSEA. J lost 3 bases, V lost 3 bases, and 15 bases had no gene match. This CDR3 has 17 amino acids. Here the CDR3 DNA reads TGCAGCGTTGAGTCCCGTTTAGGACAGGGAACTTACTATGGCTACACCTTC. It translates to CSVESRLGQGTYYGYTF.

The V and J genes are TRBV4-1 and TRBJ1-2; TRBD1 might be the D (5 bases). Germline lookup yields CDR1 MGHRA and CDR2 YSYEKL. The CDR3 is 15 amino acids. V lost 0 bases, J lost 8 bases, and 16 bases lay in between. The CDR3 reads CASSQETVRSGGYTF. CDR3 sequence (DNA): TGCGCCAGCAGCCAAGAGACAGTCCGCTCCGGCGGCTACACCTTC.

This clone was counted between two and nine times. V gene TRBV7-9 combines with J gene TRBJ2-1, with a tentative D call TRBD2 (6 bases). The CDR3 is made up of 14 amino acids. V was clipped by 1 base and J by 9 bases, with 13 bases between them. Germline assignment: CDR1 SEHNR and CDR2 FQNEAQ (reference sequence). The DNA for the CDR3 is TGTGCCAGCAGCTTAGAAGGGACTGGAGGTGAGCAGTTCTTC. Encoded protein: CASSLEGTGGEQFF.

The CDR3 nucleotides read TGTGCGTGGCGGGGGACCAGTGCCTCCTATAATTCACCCCTCCACTTT. Translation gives CAWRGTSASYNSPLHF. This sequence joins TRBV30 and TRBJ1-6; the D gene is possibly TRBD1 (5 bases). CDR1 and CDR2 from the germline V gene are GTSNPN and SVGIG (reference sequence). This CDR3 has 16 amino acids.